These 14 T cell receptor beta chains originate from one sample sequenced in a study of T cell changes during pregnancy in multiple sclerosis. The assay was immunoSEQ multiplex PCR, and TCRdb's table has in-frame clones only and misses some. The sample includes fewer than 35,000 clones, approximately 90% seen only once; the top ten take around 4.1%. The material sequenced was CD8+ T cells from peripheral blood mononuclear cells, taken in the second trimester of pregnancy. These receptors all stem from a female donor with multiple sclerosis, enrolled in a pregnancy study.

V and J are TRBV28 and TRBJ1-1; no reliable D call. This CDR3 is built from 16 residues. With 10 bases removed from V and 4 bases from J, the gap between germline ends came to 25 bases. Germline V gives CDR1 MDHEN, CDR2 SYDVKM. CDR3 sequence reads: CATEFGPGLAVTEAFF. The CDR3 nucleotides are TGTGCCACCGAGTTTGGGCCAGGTCTAGCGGTCACTGAAGCTTTCTTT.

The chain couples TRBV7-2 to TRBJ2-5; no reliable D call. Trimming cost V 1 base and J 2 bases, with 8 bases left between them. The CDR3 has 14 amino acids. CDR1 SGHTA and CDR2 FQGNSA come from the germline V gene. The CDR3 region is CASSLDGLQETQYF. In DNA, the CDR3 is TGTGCCAGCAGCTTAGATGGGCTTCAAGAGACCCAGTACTTC.

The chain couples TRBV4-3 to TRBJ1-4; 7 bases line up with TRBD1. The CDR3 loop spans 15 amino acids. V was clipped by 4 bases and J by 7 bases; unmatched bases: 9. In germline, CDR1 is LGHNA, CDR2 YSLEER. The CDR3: CASSPTGWRSEKLFF. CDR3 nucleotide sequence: TGCGCCAGCAGCCCGACAGGGTGGCGGAGTGAAAAACTGTTTTTT.

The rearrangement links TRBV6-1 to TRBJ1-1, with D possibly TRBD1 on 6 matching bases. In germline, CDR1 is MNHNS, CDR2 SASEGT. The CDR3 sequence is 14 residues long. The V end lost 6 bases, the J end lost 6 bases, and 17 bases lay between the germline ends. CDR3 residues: CASRWTAEGPEAFF. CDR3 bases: TGTGCCAGCAGATGGACAGCGGAAGGCCCTGAAGCTTTCTTT.

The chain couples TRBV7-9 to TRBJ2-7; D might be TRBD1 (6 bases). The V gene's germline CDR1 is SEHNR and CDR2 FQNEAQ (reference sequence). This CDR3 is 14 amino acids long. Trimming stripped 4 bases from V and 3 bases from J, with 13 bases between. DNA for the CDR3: TGTGCCAGCAGCTACGGGACACGGCTCTACGAGCAGTACTTC. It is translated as CASSYGTRLYEQYF.

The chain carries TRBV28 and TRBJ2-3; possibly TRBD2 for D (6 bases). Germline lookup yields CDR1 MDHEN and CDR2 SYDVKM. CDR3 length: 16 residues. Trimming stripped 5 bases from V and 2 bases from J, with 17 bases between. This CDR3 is CASSTRDLPHTDTQYF. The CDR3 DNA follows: TGTGCCAGCAGTACCCGGGACTTGCCTCACACAGATACGCAGTATTTT.

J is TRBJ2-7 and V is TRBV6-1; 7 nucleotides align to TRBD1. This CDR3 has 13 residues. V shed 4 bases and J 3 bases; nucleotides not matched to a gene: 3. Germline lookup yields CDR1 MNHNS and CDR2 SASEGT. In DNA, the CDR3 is TGTGCCAGCAGTGCGGGACAGAGCTACGAGCAGTACTTC. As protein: CASSAGQSYEQYF.

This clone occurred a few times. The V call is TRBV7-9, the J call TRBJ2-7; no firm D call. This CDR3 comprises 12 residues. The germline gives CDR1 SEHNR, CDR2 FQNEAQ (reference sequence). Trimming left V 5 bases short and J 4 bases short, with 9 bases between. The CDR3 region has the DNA TGTGCCAGCAGCCGAAGCCCGTACGAGCAGTACTTC. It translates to CASSRSPYEQYF.

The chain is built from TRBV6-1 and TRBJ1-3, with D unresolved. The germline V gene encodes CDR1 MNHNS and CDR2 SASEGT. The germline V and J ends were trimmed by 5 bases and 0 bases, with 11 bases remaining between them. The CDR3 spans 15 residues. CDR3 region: CASSRAEGSGNTIYF. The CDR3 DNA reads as TGTGCCAGCAGTCGGGCAGAGGGCTCTGGAAACACCATATATTTT.

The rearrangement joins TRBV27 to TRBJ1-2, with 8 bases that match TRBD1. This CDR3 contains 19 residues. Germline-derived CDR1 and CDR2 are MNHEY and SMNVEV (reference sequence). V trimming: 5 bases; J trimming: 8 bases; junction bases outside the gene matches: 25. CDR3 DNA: TGTGCCAGCAGTCCCATGACCGGGACAGGAGGGGGATTGGGTGACGGCTACACCTTC. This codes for CASSPMTGTGGGLGDGYTF.

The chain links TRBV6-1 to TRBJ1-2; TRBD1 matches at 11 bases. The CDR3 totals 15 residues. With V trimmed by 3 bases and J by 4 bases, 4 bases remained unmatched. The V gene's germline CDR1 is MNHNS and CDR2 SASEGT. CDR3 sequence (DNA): TGTGCCAGCAGTGAGACCGGGACAGGGGGCTATGGCTACACCTTC. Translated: CASSETGTGGYGYTF.

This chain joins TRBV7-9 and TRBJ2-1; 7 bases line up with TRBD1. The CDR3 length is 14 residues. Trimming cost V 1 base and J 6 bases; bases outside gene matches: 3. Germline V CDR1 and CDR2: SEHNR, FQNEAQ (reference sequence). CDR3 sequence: CASSLEAGGNEQFF. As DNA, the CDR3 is TGTGCCAGCAGCTTAGAGGCAGGGGGCAATGAGCAGTTCTTC.

The CDR3 DNA reads TGTGCCAGCAGCTTTGGGGGGGGCACCGGGGAGCTGTTTTTT. The encoded protein is CASSFGGGTGELFF. This sequence joins TRBV7-9 and TRBJ2-2; TRBD2 matches 7 bases. Germline V CDR1 and CDR2: SEHNR, FQNEAQ (reference sequence). J lost 4 bases, V lost 3 bases, and 2 bases had no gene match. The CDR3 loop spans 14 amino acids. The entire variable domain, with the rest obtained from reference TRBV7-9 and TRBJ2-2, is as follows: DTGVSQNPRHKITKRGQNVTFRCDPISEHNRLYWYRQTLGQGPEFLTYFQNEAQLEKSRLLSDRFSAERPKGSFSTLEIQRTEQGDSAMYLCASSFGGGTGELFFGEGSRLTVL.

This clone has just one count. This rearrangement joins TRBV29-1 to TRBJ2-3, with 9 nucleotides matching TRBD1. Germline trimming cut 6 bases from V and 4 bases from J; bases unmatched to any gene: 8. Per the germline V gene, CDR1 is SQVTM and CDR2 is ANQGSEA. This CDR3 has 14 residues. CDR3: CSVQDRGASDTQYF. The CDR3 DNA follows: TGCAGCGTCCAAGACAGGGGGGCTTCAGATACGCAGTATTTT.